The 28 T cell receptor beta chains below were found in one sample sequenced in a study of T cell changes during pregnancy in multiple sclerosis. Sequencing was performed with immunoSEQ multiplex PCR; in TCRdb, only in-frame clones are kept and a portion is missing. The top ten clones hold 6.5% to 9.5% of a sample with approximately 46,000 clones, 85% to 90% of them seen once. The sample consisted of CD8+ T cells from peripheral blood mononuclear cells, taken in the second trimester of pregnancy. All receptors come from a female donor with multiple sclerosis, enrolled in a pregnancy study.

This chain joins TRBV13 and TRBJ1-3; the D gene is possibly TRBD1 (5 bases). V dropped 4 bases and J dropped 3 bases, with 7 bases sitting between them. Germline V gives CDR1 PRHDT, CDR2 FYEKMQ (reference sequence). The CDR3 runs 13 residues. CDR3 DNA: TGTGCCAGCAGCTCCAGGGTTGGAAACACCATATATTTT. Protein product: CASSSRVGNTIYF.

The CDR3 reads CAWSPAAGGFGETQYF. As DNA, the CDR3 is TGTGCCTGGAGCCCGGCGGCGGGGGGATTTGGAGAGACCCAGTACTTC. The V call is TRBV30, the J call TRBJ2-5; 8 bases align to TRBD2. The germline gives CDR1 GTSNPN, CDR2 SVGIG (reference sequence). J lost 4 bases, V lost 3 bases, and 13 bases had no gene match. This CDR3 has 16 amino acids.

The chain is built from TRBV15 and TRBJ2-5; 7 positions agree with TRBD2. V lost 5 bases, J lost 5 bases, and 8 bases stayed unmatched. The length of the CDR3 is 14 residues. CDR1 is LNHNV, CDR2 YYDKDF, per germline (reference sequence). The CDR3 region is CATSERGGGETQYF. Here the CDR3 DNA reads TGTGCCACCAGCGAGCGGGGAGGAGGGGAGACCCAGTACTTC.

This sequence joins TRBV30 and TRBJ2-1; D possibly corresponds to TRBD1 (5 bases). V gave up 5 bases and J gave up 4 bases, with 12 bases separating them. From germline, CDR1 is GTSNPN and CDR2 SVGIG (reference sequence). This CDR3 region has 13 residues. The CDR3 protein is CAWAQTVYNEQFF. The CDR3 DNA is TGTGCCTGGGCTCAGACAGTTTACAATGAGCAGTTCTTC.

The rearrangement links TRBV5-4 to TRBJ2-3; 7 bases line up with TRBD1. Unmatched junction bases numbered 7, after V lost 4 bases and J lost 2 bases. CDR1 is SGHNT, CDR2 YYREEE, per germline (reference sequence). The CDR3 runs 15 residues. The CDR3 here is CASSPGTAATDTQYF. CDR3 DNA sequence: TGTGCCAGCAGCCCCGGGACAGCAGCCACAGATACGCAGTATTTT. The full variable domain, completed using reference TRBV5-4 and TRBJ2-3, is ETGVTQSPTHLIKTRGQQVTLRCSSQSGHNTVSWYQQALGQGPQFIFQYYREEENGRGNFPPRFSGLQFPNYSSELNVNALELDDSALYLCASSPGTAATDTQYFGPGTRLTVL.

The V call is TRBV9, the J call TRBJ1-4, with D hard to call. Germline V gene lookup returns CDR1 SGDLS and CDR2 YYNGEE. V lost 2 bases, J lost 4 bases, and 9 bases lay in between. This CDR3 has 14 amino acids. CDR3 region: CASSVESLNEKLFF. CDR3 nucleotides: TGTGCCAGCAGCGTGGAGAGCCTTAATGAAAAACTGTTTTTT. Supplemented by reference TRBV9 and TRBJ1-4, the full variable domain reads DSGVTQTPKHLITATGQRVTLRCSPRSGDLSVYWYQQSLDQGLQFLIQYYNGEERAKGNILERFSAQQFPDLHSELNLSSLELGDSALYFCASSVESLNEKLFFGSGTQLSVL.

V gene TRBV25-1 combines with J gene TRBJ1-3, with D perhaps TRBD1 (5 bases). V lost 1 base to trimming and J lost 2 bases, with 9 bases between them. In germline, CDR1 is MGHDK, CDR2 SYGVNS. The CDR3 loop spans 15 amino acids. CDR3 loop: CASSEFGQPGNTIYF. The CDR3 DNA reads TGTGCCAGCAGTGAATTCGGACAACCTGGAAACACCATATATTTT. Full variable domain (remainder filled in from reference TRBV25-1 and TRBJ1-3): EADIYQTPRYLVIGTGKKITLECSQTMGHDKMYWYQQDPGMELHLIHYSYGVNSTEKGDLSSESTVSRIRTEHFPLTLESARPSHTSQYLCASSEFGQPGNTIYFGEGSWLTVV.

There are a few counts of this clone. The gene calls are TRBV10-2 and TRBJ2-5; 9 bases line up with TRBD2. J gave up 5 bases and V 4 bases, and 14 bases lay outside the gene matches. CDR3 length equals 17 residues. Germline V gene sequence: CDR1 WSHSY, CDR2 SAAADI. The CDR3 reads CASSVRAGGGLAETQYF. CDR3 in DNA: TGCGCCAGCAGTGTTAGAGCGGGGGGAGGGTTGGCGGAGACCCAGTACTTC.

The gene calls are TRBV11-3 and TRBJ1-1, with D unclear. The CDR3 has 12 residues. Germline V gene sequence: CDR1 SGHNT, CDR2 YENEEA. V was shortened by 10 bases and J by 11 bases, with 20 bases between the two germline ends. The CDR3 spells CANSRPPSGAFF. In DNA form, the CDR3 reads TGTGCCAACTCCAGGCCCCCGAGTGGTGCTTTCTTT.

This chain connects TRBV27 to TRBJ2-7, with TRBD1 as a possible D gene (6 bases). CDR1 and CDR2 (germline): MNHEY, SMNVEV (reference sequence). The CDR3 loop spans 15 amino acids. V was pared by 5 bases and J by 4 bases, with 18 bases between. CDR3 amino acids: CASSHDRSLGYEQYF. DNA of the CDR3: TGTGCCAGCAGTCACGACAGGTCCTTGGGGTACGAGCAGTACTTC.

The J gene is TRBJ2-1, the V gene TRBV5-4; no clear D. The V and J ends lost 2 bases and 5 bases respectively, with 8 bases between them. The CDR3 is 13 residues long. The V gene's germline CDR1 is SGHNT and CDR2 YYREEE (reference sequence). CDR3 amino acids: CASSFNLDNEQFF. The CDR3 DNA sequence: TGTGCCAGCAGCTTCAACCTAGACAATGAGCAGTTCTTC. Looking up the rest from reference TRBV5-4 and TRBJ2-1 gives the full variable domain: ETGVTQSPTHLIKTRGQQVTLRCSSQSGHNTVSWYQQALGQGPQFIFQYYREEENGRGNFPPRFSGLQFPNYSSELNVNALELDDSALYLCASSFNLDNEQFFGPGTRLTVL.

The genes are TRBV7-3 and TRBJ1-1; D is undetermined. The CDR3 is 12 residues long. Germline V gene sequence: CDR1 SGHTA, CDR2 FQGTGA. V dropped 4 bases and J dropped 4 bases, with 7 bases sitting between them. The CDR3 region is CASSSGGTEAFF. The CDR3 nucleotides read TGTGCCAGCAGCTCAGGAGGCACTGAAGCTTTCTTT.

This chain links TRBV5-1 with TRBJ1-5; 9 bases align to TRBD1. CDR3 length: 15 amino acids. Germline V lookup: CDR1 SGHRS, CDR2 YFSETQ. J lost 4 bases, V lost 4 bases, and 6 bases had no gene match. The CDR3 protein is CASSLGQGRNQPQHF. Here the CDR3 DNA reads TGCGCCAGCAGCCTGGGACAGGGCCGAAATCAGCCCCAGCATTTT.

J is TRBJ2-1 and V is TRBV7-7, with 12 bases identical to TRBD2. Per germline, CDR1 SSHAT and CDR2 FNYEAQ (reference sequence). The CDR3 has 16 residues. V shed 1 base, J shed 6 bases, and the junction held 4 bases outside the gene matches. CDR3 protein: CASSLGLAGVGNEQFF. Written as DNA, the CDR3 is TGTGCCAGCAGCTTAGGACTAGCGGGGGTAGGCAATGAGCAGTTCTTC.

The rearrangement links TRBV5-8 to TRBJ1-1; a weak D match, TRBD1 (5 bases). This CDR3 region has 13 residues. CDR1 and CDR2 (germline): SGHTS, YDEGEE. V was clipped by 3 bases and J by 1 base, with 7 bases between them. CDR3 in amino acids: CASSWGQNTEAFF. The CDR3 nucleotides read TGTGCCAGCAGCTGGGGCCAGAACACTGAAGCTTTCTTT.

The genes are TRBV9 and TRBJ1-5, with a tentative D call TRBD1 (6 bases). Trimming took 3 bases from V and 0 from J, leaving 10 bases between them. This CDR3 is 15 amino acids long. Germline V CDR1 and CDR2: SGDLS, YYNGEE. The CDR3 spells CASSAGQNSNQPQHF. The CDR3 nucleotides read TGTGCCAGCAGCGCCGGACAGAATAGCAATCAGCCCCAGCATTTT.

V gene TRBV15 combines with J gene TRBJ1-2, with D unclear. With 10 bases removed from V and 3 bases from J, the gap between germline ends came to 15 bases. The CDR3 runs 13 residues. Germline CDR1 LNHNV, CDR2 YYDKDF (reference sequence). The CDR3 loop is CAIGGVEDYGYTF. The CDR3 bases are TGTGCCATCGGCGGGGTGGAGGACTATGGCTACACCTTC.

This clone was observed a handful of times. V usage is TRBV9 and J usage is TRBJ2-1; TRBD2 matches at 8 bases. The CDR3 spans 16 residues. J lost 2 bases, V lost 0 bases, and 4 bases had no gene match. CDR1 and CDR2 from the germline V gene are SGDLS and YYNGEE. CDR3 in DNA: TGTGCCAGCAGCGTAGGACGTAGCGGGACCTACAATGAGCAGTTCTTC. Translation: CASSVGRSGTYNEQFF.

This clone was found a few times. The germline gene is not matched at one end of the junction; a read error may be the cause. V and J are TRBV7-7 and TRBJ2-7; 7 nucleotides agree with TRBD1. Germline V gene lookup returns CDR1 SSHAT and CDR2 FNYEAQ (reference sequence). There are 13 residues in the CDR3. The CDR3 sequence: CASSSGTVGEQYF. The CDR3 nucleotides are TGTGCTAGCAGCTCCGGGACAGTCGGCGAGCAGTACTTC.

The rearrangement uses TRBV13 and TRBJ2-4, with D perhaps matching TRBD2 (7 bases). Germline CDR1 PRHDT, CDR2 FYEKMQ (reference sequence). V gave up 1 base and J gave up 3 bases, with 13 bases separating them. The CDR3 consists of 16 residues. The CDR3 DNA is TGTGCCAGCAGCTTAGAGGGGGGGGGTGTCAAAAACATTCAGTACTTC. It translates to CASSLEGGGVKNIQYF. Complete variable domain (other parts from reference TRBV13 and TRBJ2-4): AAGVIQSPRHLIKEKRETATLKCYPIPRHDTVYWYQQGPGQDPQFLISFYEKMQSDKGSIPDRFSAQQFSDYHSELNMSSLELGDSALYFCASSLEGGGVKNIQYFGAGTRLSVL.

This clone has a single count. This chain connects TRBV27 to TRBJ1-2; 11 bases line up with TRBD1. Germline CDR1 MNHEY, CDR2 SMNVEV (reference sequence). The trim removed 6 bases at V and 3 bases at J, leaving 15 bases unmatched. The CDR3 totals 18 residues. Here the CDR3 DNA reads TGTGCCAGCAGCCCCGGGAGAGGACAGGGGGCCTCTGACTATGGCTACACCTTC. Translation gives CASSPGRGQGASDYGYTF.

The rearrangement links TRBV6-4 to TRBJ2-1; the D gene is possibly TRBD2 (5 bases). The CDR3 is 14 residues long. Trimming left V 3 bases short and J 9 bases short, with 15 bases between. From germline, CDR1 is MRHNA and CDR2 SNTAGT. CDR3 sequence: CASSETPGVGEQFF. The CDR3, as DNA: TGTGCCAGCAGTGAAACCCCCGGGGTCGGTGAGCAGTTCTTC.

The rearrangement links TRBV28 to TRBJ1-1; 8 bases line up with TRBD1. Unmatched junction bases numbered 6, after V lost 8 bases and J lost 4 bases. The CDR3 loop spans 13 amino acids. Germline-derived CDR1 and CDR2 are MDHEN and SYDVKM. The CDR3 here is CASAGGLGTEAFF. CDR3 in DNA: TGTGCCAGCGCAGGGGGCTTAGGCACTGAAGCTTTCTTT.

This chain uses TRBV5-1 with TRBJ1-1, with 7 bases aligning to TRBD1. With V trimmed by 4 bases and J by 11 bases, 11 bases remained unmatched. The CDR3 covers 13 residues. Germline CDR1 is SGHRS and CDR2 is YFSETQ. Here the CDR3 reads CASSKTGENRAFF. For the CDR3, the DNA is TGCGCCAGCAGCAAAACAGGGGAGAATAGGGCTTTCTTT.

The chain combines TRBV6-1 with TRBJ1-5; the D is unclear. Germline V gives CDR1 MNHNS, CDR2 SASEGT. CDR3 length equals 17 residues. Trimming shortened V by 2 bases and J by 7 bases, and 21 bases separated the two germline ends. The CDR3 protein is CASSERASGSQTQPQHF. The CDR3 region has the DNA TGTGCCAGCAGTGAACGGGCAAGCGGCAGTCAAACCCAGCCCCAGCATTTT.

The chain recombines TRBV5-1 with TRBJ1-1; D is possibly TRBD1 (6 bases). Looked up from germline, CDR1 is SGHRS and CDR2 is YFSETQ. This CDR3 spans 15 amino acids. V lost 3 bases and J 1 base, leaving 13 bases between the germline ends. CDR3 loop: CASSWKQGSNTEAFF. The CDR3 DNA is TGCGCCAGCAGCTGGAAACAGGGCTCGAACACTGAAGCTTTCTTT.

This chain uses TRBV27 with TRBJ1-1; D is perhaps TRBD1 (5 bases). The V end was cut by 3 bases, the J end by 5 bases, with 10 bases between. CDR3 length: 13 amino acids. Germline V gene sequence: CDR1 MNHEY, CDR2 SMNVEV (reference sequence). CDR3 DNA sequence: TGTGCCAGCAGTTTCCAGGGTTGGACTGAAGCTTTCTTT. Residues: CASSFQGWTEAFF.

This chain uses TRBV5-8 with TRBJ2-7; the match to TRBD1 covers 7 bases. The V gene's germline CDR1 is SGHTS and CDR2 YDEGEE. The CDR3 loop spans 14 amino acids. V lost 2 bases and J lost 4; bases outside the gene matches: 6. The CDR3 sequence is CASSFGQGVYEQYF. Here the CDR3 DNA reads TGTGCCAGCAGCTTCGGCCAGGGGGTATACGAGCAGTACTTC.